This TCR beta chain was profiled in a study of spatial heterogeneity in lung cancer. Study background: Alpha-chain sequences were detected in numbers that were consistently lower than beta-chain sequences.

This clonotype has at least ten counts. Every TCR cDNA molecule bore its own unique molecular identifier. One entry per CDR3 protein results from TCRdb running MiXCR on the 5' RACE reads. In the table there are some 78,000 distinct CDR3 sequences, about 8% of which are singletons. Time point defined: sample taken at primary tumor resection. The donor group consisted of 55 to 85 patients who had untreated, early-stage non-small cell lung cancer. Sequencing was performed on whole RNA extracted from tumor and nontumor lung tissue, or from frozen PBMC, and the material was left unsorted. The V gene's germline CDR1 is DFQATT and CDR2 SNEGSKA (reference sequence). The V end lost 5 bases, the J end lost 4 bases, and 9 bases lay between the germline ends. The CDR3 loop spans 12 amino acids.

The chain combines TRBV20-1 with TRBJ1-5; D is ambiguous. The sequenced sample was PBMCs, obtained at surgery. The TCR comes from a male donor with early-stage non-small cell lung cancer. The CDR3 protein is CSAFAPNQPQHF. CDR3 bases: TGCAGTGCTTTTGCCCCGAATCAGCCCCAGCATTTT.